This entry concerns a single T cell receptor beta chain. The antigen it recognizes is unknown. Base qualities are missing; no much larger clone stands one base away. The entry originates in a study of shared clonotypes between healthy human individuals (dated by TCRdb to about 2020). Background on the whole study: The cohort comprised a couple of women and a few men aged 18 to 49 years. Blood TCR repertoires of several healthy adults were deeply sequenced to estimate repertoire size and the extent of clonotype sharing between individuals. Libraries were prepared and TCR repertoires were sequenced by different laboratories using diverse techniques, in order to increase sequencing depth and limit assay-specific biases. Between about 0.9 and 10 billion PBMCs per donor were obtained by leukapheresis. For each donor, three plates each were used for CD4 naive and CD4 memory, two plates were used for CD8 naive, and one plate was used for CD8 memory.

CD8 naive samples were CD45RO-negative cells positively selected for CCR7, giving a CD45RA+CCR7+ population that excluded TemRA cells. Healthy HIV-negative adults with no recently reported acute infections or vaccinations were included as donors. All donors were Caucasian adults living in Nashville, Tennessee, USA. Blood was obtained by leukapheresis, after which PBMCs were separated by Ficoll-Histopaque density gradient centrifugation and cryopreserved in liquid nitrogen vapor phase. Analytical flow cytometry was used to check the purity and quantity of every magnetically sorted T cell population. Genomic DNA was isolated from each sorted fraction and quantified by UV absorbance on a Nanodrop 2000c. Using the deep immunoSEQ assay, multiplex PCR amplified TCR CDR3 regions from genomic DNA. For each cell subset, the extracted genomic DNA was distributed evenly across all wells of several immunoSEQ 96-well plates, and each plate served as one replicate. For sorted subsets, 200 to 250 ng genomic DNA, equal to about 30,000 T cell genomes, was loaded into each replicate PCR. The purified libraries were quantified using a Qubit 3.0 fluorometer, sized with a Bioanalyzer 2100, and then quantified again using the KAPA Library Quantification kit. Every immunoSEQ 96-well plate was sequenced on a dedicated single-read 150-cycle Illumina NextSeq 550 flow cell. As for the authors' bioinformatics: Because the immunoSEQ output held only junctional sequences and lacked quality scores, the filtering could not match the filtering applied to full-length reads. Sequences were annotated with PyIR, a Python wrapper for IgBLAST v1.9, and V/J genes and CDR3 were assigned using IMGT germline references. Any read was removed if the V/J assignment was weak (E-value above 1e-6), the CDR3 was missing, or the read contained stop codons, out-of-frame junctions, or ambiguous translated residues. V3J clonotypes were defined as sequences sharing an identical inferred V gene, J gene, and CDR3 amino acid sequence. To compute the percentage overlap between repertoires, the number of shared unique clonotypes was divided by the size of the smaller repertoire. Richness of each repertoire was evaluated using RTK rarefaction, the Chao1 estimator, and Recon v2.1 estimates of unobserved clonotypes. For all TCRbeta clonotypes obtained by the gDNA method from a handful of donors, generation probabilities were computed with OLGA. This is the immuneACCESS table as TCRdb keeps it, with only in-frame sequences that have V and J called. A part of the clones is gone; compared with another copy, unresolved V genes explain less than half, and the rest is unexplained. V, J and clone size were drawn from that table, and D and trimming were deduced from the DNA. The sample table shows about 2.1 million clones, and about 93% are seen once. The ten largest make up approximately 1.6% of the sample.

The V end loses 1 base and the J end loses 7 bases, and a stretch of 20 bases separates them. The CDR3 spans 17 residues, from the cysteine through the phenylalanine. The only DNA kept is the CDR3, 51 bases in frame from the first base. As encoded in the germline V gene, CDR1 is SGHAT while CDR2 is FQNNGV. Findings and caveats that apply to the study as a whole: Rarefaction of sorted-subset datasets indicated incomplete sequencing despite the large sequencing depth. Pairwise subsampling indicated that sequencing depth was expected to affect the degree of clonotype sharing among donors. Higher generation probabilities were observed for clonotypes shared by all four sorted-subset donors than for non-shared clonotypes. Across a few donors, 5% to 6% of naive CD4, approximately 4% of naive CD8, 2.3% of memory CD4, and under 0.45% of memory CD8 clonotypes were shared. Sampling was restricted to blood, and TCR repertoires in tissues likely differ from the TCR repertoires found in blood. Naive subsets generally had larger estimated clonotype richness than memory subsets did. The genetic and exposure-history diversity represented was limited by the small number of donors.

What was sequenced was naive CD8+ T cells from PBMCs. Taken with the paper, the label for cell subset or site translates to: CD45RA+CCR7+. The rearranged segments are TRBV11-2 and TRBJ2-1, and perhaps TRBD2 as D gene, on 6 matching bases. This clonotype was obtained from a man aged 18 to 30 in good health. Some clones in this sample may be carry-over from other donors' samples. The nucleotide sequence is TGTGCCAGCAGCTTAGTCTTTTGGGGAGGCCGGGGTAATGAGCAGTTCTTC. This yields the protein CASSLVFWGGRGNEQFF.